This TCR beta chain was identified during a study of T cells after posttransplantation cyclophosphamide. Overall study results and limits: TRB clonality was highly associated with recipient CMV seropositivity and reactivation. Donor-recipient repertoire similarity was low at 1-2 months, rising over year one. Tissue-infiltrating T cells from skin or gut overlapped little with blood T cells.

This table comes from immunoSEQ multiplex PCR, and its TCRdb copy is limited to in-frame clones, with some not included. The data show 20,000 to 25,000 clones, with none appearing a single time. This clone was seen ten or more times. Its specificity is unknown. CDR3 length equals 13 residues. The V gene's germline CDR1 is SGHTA and CDR2 FQGNSA. Trimming cost V 2 bases and J 2 bases, with 4 bases left between them. On the day of bone marrow donation, the related graft donor provided peripheral blood. This chain uses TRBV7-2 with TRBJ1-5; D unclear. The TCR comes from a woman in her 50s in good health, CMV-negative, and a related stem cell transplant donor. Material: PBMCs. The CDR3 nucleotides read TGTGCCAGCAGCTTATTCGGCAATCAGCCCCAGCATTTT. Translation gives CASSLFGNQPQHF.